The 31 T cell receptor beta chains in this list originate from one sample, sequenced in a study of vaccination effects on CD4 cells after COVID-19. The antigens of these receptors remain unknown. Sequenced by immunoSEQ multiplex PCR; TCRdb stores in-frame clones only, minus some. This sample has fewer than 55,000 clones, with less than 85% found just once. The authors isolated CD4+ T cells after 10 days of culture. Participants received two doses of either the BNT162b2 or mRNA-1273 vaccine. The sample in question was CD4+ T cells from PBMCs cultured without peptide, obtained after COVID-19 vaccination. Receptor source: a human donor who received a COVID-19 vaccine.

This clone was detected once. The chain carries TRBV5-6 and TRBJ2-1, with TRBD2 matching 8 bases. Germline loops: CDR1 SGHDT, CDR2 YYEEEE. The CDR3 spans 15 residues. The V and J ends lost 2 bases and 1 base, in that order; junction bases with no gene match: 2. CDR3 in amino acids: CASSFAGGSYNEQFF. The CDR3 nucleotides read TGTGCCAGCAGCTTCGCGGGGGGATCCTACAATGAGCAGTTCTTC.

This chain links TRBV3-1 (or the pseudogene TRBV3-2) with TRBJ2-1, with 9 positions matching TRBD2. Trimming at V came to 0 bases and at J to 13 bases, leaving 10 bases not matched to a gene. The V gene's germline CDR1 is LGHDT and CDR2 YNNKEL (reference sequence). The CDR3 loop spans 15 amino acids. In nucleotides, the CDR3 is TGTGCCAGCAGCCAAGACCTCCCGACTAGCGGCATCCAGTTCTTC. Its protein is CASSQDLPTSGIQFF.

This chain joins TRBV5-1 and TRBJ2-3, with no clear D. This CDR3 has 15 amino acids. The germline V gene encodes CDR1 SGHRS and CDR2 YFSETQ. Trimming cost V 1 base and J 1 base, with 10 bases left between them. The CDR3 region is CASSLRQDGTDTQYF. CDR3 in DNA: TGCGCCAGCAGCTTGCGTCAGGACGGCACAGATACGCAGTATTTT.

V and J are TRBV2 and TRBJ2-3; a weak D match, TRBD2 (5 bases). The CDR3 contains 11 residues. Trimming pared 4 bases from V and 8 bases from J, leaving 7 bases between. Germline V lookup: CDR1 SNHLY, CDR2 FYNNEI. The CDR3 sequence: CASSARVTQYF. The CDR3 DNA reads TGTGCCAGCAGTGCGCGGGTTACGCAGTATTTT.

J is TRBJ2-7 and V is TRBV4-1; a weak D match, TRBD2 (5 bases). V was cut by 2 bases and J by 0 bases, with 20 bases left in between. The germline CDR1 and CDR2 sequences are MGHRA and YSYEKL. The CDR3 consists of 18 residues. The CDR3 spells CASSQQTMGSFSSYEQYF. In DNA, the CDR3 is TGCGCCAGCAGCCAACAAACAATGGGGAGTTTTAGCTCCTACGAGCAGTACTTC.

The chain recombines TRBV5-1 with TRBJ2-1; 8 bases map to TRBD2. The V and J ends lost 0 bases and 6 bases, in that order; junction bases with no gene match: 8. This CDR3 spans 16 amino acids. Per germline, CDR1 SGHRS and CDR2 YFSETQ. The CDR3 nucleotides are TGCGCCAGCAGCTTGGCCTCAGCGGGAGTAGGCAATGAGCAGTTCTTC. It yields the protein CASSLASAGVGNEQFF.

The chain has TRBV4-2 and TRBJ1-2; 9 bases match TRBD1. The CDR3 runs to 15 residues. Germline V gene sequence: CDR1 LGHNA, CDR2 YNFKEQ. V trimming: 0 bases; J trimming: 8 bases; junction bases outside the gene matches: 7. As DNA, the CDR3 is TGTGCCAGCAGCCAAGATTGGAGGACAGGGGACGGCTACACCTTC. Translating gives CASSQDWRTGDGYTF.

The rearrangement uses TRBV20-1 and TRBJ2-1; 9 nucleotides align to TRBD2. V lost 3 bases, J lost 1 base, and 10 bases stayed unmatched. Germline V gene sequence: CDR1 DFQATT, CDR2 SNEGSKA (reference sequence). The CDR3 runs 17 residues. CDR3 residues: CSASWAGGSESYNEQFF. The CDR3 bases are TGCAGTGCTAGTTGGGCGGGAGGGTCAGAATCCTACAATGAGCAGTTCTTC.

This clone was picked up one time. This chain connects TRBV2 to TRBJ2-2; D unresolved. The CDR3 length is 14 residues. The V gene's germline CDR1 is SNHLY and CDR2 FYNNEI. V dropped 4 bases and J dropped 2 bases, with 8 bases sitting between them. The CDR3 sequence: CASSVWVNTGELFF. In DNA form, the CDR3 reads TGTGCCAGCAGTGTGTGGGTAAACACCGGGGAGCTGTTTTTT.

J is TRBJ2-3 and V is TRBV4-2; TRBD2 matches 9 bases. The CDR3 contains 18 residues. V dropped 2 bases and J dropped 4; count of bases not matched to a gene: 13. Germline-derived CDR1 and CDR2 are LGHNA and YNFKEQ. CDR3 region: CASSQQYVPSGEADTQYF. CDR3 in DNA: TGTGCCAGCAGCCAACAGTACGTTCCTAGCGGGGAAGCAGATACGCAGTATTTT.

CDR3 region: CASSPLQGVRGETQYF. DNA for the CDR3: TGTGCCAGCAGCCCCTTACAGGGCGTTCGGGGAGAGACCCAGTACTTC. The gene calls are TRBV14 and TRBJ2-5; D possibly corresponds to TRBD1 (6 bases). The ends were cut back, 4 bases at V and 4 bases at J, with 19 bases in the middle. Germline lookup yields CDR1 SGHDN and CDR2 FVKESK. The CDR3 has 16 residues.

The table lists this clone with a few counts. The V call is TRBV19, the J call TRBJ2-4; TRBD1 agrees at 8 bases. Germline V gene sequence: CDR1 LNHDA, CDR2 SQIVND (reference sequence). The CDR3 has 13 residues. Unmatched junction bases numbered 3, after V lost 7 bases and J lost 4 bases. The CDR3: CASNDRGKNIQYF. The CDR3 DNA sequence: TGTGCCAGTAATGACAGGGGAAAAAACATTCAGTACTTC.

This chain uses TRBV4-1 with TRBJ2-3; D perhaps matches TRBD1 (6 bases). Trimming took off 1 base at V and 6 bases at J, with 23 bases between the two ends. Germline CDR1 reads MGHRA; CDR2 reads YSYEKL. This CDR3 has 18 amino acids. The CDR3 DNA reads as TGCGCCAGCAGCCAAGGGGGGCGAGGACTGCTGGATTGGGATACGCAGTATTTT. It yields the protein CASSQGGRGLLDWDTQYF.

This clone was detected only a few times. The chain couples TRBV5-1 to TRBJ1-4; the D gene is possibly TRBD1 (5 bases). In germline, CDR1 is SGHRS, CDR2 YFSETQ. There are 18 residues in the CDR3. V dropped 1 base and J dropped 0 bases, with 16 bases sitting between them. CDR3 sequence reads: CASSLRTSLGATNEKLFF. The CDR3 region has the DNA TGCGCCAGCAGCTTGAGGACAAGCCTTGGAGCAACTAATGAAAAACTGTTTTTT.

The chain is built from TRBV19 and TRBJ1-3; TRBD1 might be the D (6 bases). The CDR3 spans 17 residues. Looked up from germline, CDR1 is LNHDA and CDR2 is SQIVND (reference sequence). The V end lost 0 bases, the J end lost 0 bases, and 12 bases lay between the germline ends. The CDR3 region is CASSIDTGQDSGNTIYF. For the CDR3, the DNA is TGTGCCAGTAGTATAGATACGGGACAAGACTCTGGAAACACCATATATTTT.

The CDR3, as DNA: TGCGCCAGCAGCTCGCCACCCGGCAATGAGCAGTTCTTC. This sequence encodes CASSSPPGNEQFF. The genes are TRBV5-1 and TRBJ2-1; no definite D call. Germline V CDR1 and CDR2: SGHRS, YFSETQ. V lost 3 bases, J lost 6 bases, and 10 bases lay in between. The CDR3 length is 13 residues.

CDR3 protein: CASSYSYGRPNTEAFF. The CDR3 nucleotides are TGTGCCAGCAGTTACTCGTATGGACGGCCGAACACTGAAGCTTTCTTT. The V gene is TRBV6-5, the J gene TRBJ1-1, with no clear D. The CDR3 contains 16 residues. CDR1 and CDR2 from the germline V gene are MNHEY and SVGAGI. Trimming removed 0 bases at V and 1 base at J, with 12 bases between.

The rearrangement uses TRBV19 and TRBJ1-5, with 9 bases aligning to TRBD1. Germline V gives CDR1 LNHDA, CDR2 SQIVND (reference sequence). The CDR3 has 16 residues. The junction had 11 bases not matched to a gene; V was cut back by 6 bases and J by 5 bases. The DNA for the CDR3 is TGTGCCAGTAGGGACGGACAGGGGTCAACCTATCAGCCCCAGCATTTT. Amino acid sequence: CASRDGQGSTYQPQHF.

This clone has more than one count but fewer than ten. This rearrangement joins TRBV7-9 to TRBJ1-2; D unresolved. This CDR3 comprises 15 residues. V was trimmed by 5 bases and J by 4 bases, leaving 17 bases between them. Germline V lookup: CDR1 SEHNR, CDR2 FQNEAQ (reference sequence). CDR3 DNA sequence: TGTGCCAGCAGCCTATCCCTAGGGTCGGGCTATGGCTACACCTTC. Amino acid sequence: CASSLSLGSGYGYTF.

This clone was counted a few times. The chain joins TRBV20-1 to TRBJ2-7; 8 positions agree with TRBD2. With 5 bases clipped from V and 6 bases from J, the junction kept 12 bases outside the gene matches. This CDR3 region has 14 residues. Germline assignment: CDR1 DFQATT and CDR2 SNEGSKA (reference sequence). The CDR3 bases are TGCAGTGCTGGTGGGGGACTAGTAGATGCCGAGCAGTACTTC. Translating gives CSAGGGLVDAEQYF.

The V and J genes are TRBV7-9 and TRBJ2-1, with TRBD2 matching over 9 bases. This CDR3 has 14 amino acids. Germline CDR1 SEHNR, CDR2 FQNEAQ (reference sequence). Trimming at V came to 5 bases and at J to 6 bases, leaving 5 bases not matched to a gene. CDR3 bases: TGTGCCAGCAGCAGGGCGGGGGGGCGCAATGAGCAGTTCTTC. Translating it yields CASSRAGGRNEQFF.

Here the CDR3 DNA reads TGTGCCAGTAGGCCAACAGGGAGCGAGTCACCCCTCCACTTT. Its translation: CASRPTGSESPLHF. The chain links TRBV19 to TRBJ1-6, with D possibly TRBD1 on 6 matching bases. The CDR3 covers 14 residues. With 6 bases removed from V and 10 bases from J, the gap between germline ends came to 16 bases. Germline assignment: CDR1 LNHDA and CDR2 SQIVND (reference sequence).

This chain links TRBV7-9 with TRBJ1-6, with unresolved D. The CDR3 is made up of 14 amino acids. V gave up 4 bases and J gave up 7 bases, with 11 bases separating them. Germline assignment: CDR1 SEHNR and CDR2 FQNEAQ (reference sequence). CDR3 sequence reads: CASSYAEGNSPLHF. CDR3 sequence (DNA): TGTGCCAGCAGCTATGCTGAGGGAAATTCACCCCTCCACTTT.

DNA of the CDR3: TGTGCCAGCAGTGTGGGTTACAATGAGCAGTTCTTC. It codes for CASSVGYNEQFF. The gene calls are TRBV2 and TRBJ2-1; no clear D. Germline V gene sequence: CDR1 SNHLY, CDR2 FYNNEI. Trimming removed 4 bases at V and 4 bases at J, with 5 bases between. The CDR3 spans 12 residues. Together with reference TRBV2 and TRBJ2-1, the CDR3 gives the full variable domain: EPEVTQTPSHQVTQMGQEVILRCVPISNHLYFYWYRQILGQKVEFLVSFYNNEISEKSEIFDDQFSVERPDGSNFTLKIRSTKLEDSAMYFCASSVGYNEQFFGPGTRLTVL.

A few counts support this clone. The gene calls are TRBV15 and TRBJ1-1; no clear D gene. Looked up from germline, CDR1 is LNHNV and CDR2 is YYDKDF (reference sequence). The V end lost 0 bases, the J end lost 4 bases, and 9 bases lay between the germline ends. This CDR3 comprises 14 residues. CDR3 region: CATSREEVGTEAFF. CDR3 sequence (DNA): TGTGCCACCAGCAGAGAGGAGGTCGGCACTGAAGCTTTCTTT.

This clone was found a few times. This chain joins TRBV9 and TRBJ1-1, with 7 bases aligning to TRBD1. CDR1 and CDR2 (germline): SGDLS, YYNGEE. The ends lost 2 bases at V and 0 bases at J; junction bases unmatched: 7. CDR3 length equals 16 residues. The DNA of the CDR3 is TGTGCCAGCAGCGTCAGGGGGGACATCATGAACACTGAAGCTTTCTTT. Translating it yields CASSVRGDIMNTEAFF.

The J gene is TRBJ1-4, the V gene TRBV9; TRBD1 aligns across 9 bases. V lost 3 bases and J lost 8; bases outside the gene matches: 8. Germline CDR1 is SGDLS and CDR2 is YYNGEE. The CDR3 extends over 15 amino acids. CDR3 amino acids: CASSATGGVGEKLFF. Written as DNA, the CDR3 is TGTGCCAGCAGCGCTACAGGGGGCGTTGGGGAAAAACTGTTTTTT. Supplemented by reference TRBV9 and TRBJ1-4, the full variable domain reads DSGVTQTPKHLITATGQRVTLRCSPRSGDLSVYWYQQSLDQGLQFLIQYYNGEERAKGNILERFSAQQFPDLHSELNLSSLELGDSALYFCASSATGGVGEKLFFGSGTQLSVL.

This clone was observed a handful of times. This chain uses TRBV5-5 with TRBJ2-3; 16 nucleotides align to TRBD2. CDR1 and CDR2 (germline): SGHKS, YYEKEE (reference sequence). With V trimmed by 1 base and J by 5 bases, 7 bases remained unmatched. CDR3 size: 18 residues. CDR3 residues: CASSLLGLAGGWKDTQYF. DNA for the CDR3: TGTGCCAGCAGCTTGTTGGGACTAGCGGGGGGGTGGAAAGATACGCAGTATTTT.

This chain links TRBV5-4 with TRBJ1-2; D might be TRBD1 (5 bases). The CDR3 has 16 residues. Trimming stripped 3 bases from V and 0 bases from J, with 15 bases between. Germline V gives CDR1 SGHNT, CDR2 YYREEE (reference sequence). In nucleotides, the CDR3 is TGTGCCAGCAGCTATCAGGGTGTTTTCGCTAACTATGGCTACACCTTC. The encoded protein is CASSYQGVFANYGYTF.

The CDR3 reads CATSENSPGLAGGRGEQFF. CDR3 DNA sequence: TGTGCCACCAGTGAAAATTCCCCGGGACTAGCGGGGGGGCGGGGTGAGCAGTTCTTC. J is TRBJ2-1 and V is TRBV24-1, with TRBD2 matching 16 bases. Per the germline V gene, CDR1 is KGHDR and CDR2 is SFDVKD. Trimming removed 4 bases from V and 9 bases from J; junction bases left unmatched: 14. CDR3 length equals 19 residues.

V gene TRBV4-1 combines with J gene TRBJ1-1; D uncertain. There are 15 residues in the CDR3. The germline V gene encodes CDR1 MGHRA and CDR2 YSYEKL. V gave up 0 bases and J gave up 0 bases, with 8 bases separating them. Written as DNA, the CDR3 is TGCGCCAGCAGCCAAGATGCAACTTTGAACACTGAAGCTTTCTTT. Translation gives CASSQDATLNTEAFF.